The T cell receptor beta chain described here comes from a study of CD8 T cells in Susac syndrome. High-throughput TCR beta sequencing covered peripheral CD8+ and CD4+ T cells. It was with random hexamers that roughly 0.5 to 1 ug RNA was reverse transcribed. TCRdb fed the immunoSEQ multiplex PCR reads into MiXCR, producing one record per CDR3 protein. Of more than 200,000 distinct CDR3 sequences in the sample, 90% to 95% were seen once. The germline CDR1 and CDR2 sequences are SNHLY and FYNNEI. CDR3 length equals 15 residues. Deletions cut 8 bases from V and 5 bases from J, with 16 bases between. Sequencing used CD4+ T cells from PBMCs. This sequence originates from a human donor with multiple sclerosis. This chain joins TRBV2 and TRBJ1-6, with D possibly TRBD1 on 6 matching bases. CDR3 sequence (DNA): TGTGCCAGCTCGCCGCGGAGGGGGGATAATTCACCCCTCCACTTT. This codes for CASSPRRGDNSPLHF.